The following is a T cell receptor beta chain sequence with its context. Its binding antigen is unknown. There are no base qualities to consult, and no much larger clone falls within one base. This sample was taken from a study of control samples from healthy donors and cancer patients (dated by TCRdb to 2020 to 2022). The library was obtained by the immunoSEQ multiplex PCR assay. Imported from immuneACCESS, the table was reduced by TCRdb to in-frame sequences with V and J called. These copies leave out some clones; in studies compared against another copy, an unresolved V gene accounts for under half, and the cause of the remainder is not known. For this sample there are over 40,000 clones; 88% appear just once. The biggest ten clones account for over 35% of the sample. CDR1 and CDR2 are read off the germline V gene as SGHVS and FNYEAQ. V drops 5 bases and J drops 10 bases, leaving 9 bases in between. From its cysteine to its phenylalanine, the CDR3 spans 11 amino acids. Only the CDR3 DNA is retained, 33 bases long and in frame from the first base.

Sample: PBMCs. The sequence was obtained from a man aged 45-65 years with head and neck cancer. Here the chain combines TRBV7-6 and TRBJ2-1; no D gene is confidently identified. The CDR3 loop reads CASSRGQEQFF. The nucleotide sequence reads as follows: TGTGCCAGCAGCCGCGGCCAGGAGCAGTTCTTC.